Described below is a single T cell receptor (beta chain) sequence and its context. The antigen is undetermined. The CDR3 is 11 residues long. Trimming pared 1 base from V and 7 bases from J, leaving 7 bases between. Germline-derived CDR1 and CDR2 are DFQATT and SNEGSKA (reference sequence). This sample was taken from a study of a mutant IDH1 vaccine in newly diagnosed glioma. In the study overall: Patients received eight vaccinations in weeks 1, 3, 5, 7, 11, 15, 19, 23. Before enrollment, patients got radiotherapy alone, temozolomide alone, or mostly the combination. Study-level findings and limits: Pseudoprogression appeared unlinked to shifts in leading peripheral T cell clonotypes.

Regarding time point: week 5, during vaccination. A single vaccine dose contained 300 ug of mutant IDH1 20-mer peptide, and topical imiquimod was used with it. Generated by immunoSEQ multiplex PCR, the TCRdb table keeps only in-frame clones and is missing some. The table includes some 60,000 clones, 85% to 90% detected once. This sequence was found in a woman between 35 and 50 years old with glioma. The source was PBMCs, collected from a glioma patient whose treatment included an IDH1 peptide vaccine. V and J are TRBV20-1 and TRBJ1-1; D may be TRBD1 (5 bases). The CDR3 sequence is CSARGDSEAFF. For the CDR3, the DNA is TGCAGTGCTAGAGGTGACAGTGAAGCTTTCTTT.